These 27 T cell receptor beta chains came from one sample sequenced in a study of monozygotic twins with inflammatory bowel disease. TCRdb reprocessed the 5' RACE reads, with one entry per CDR3 protein and no DNA. This sample contains approximately 110,000 distinct CDR3 sequences. What was sequenced was blood. The receptors were sampled from a human donor with ulcerative colitis or Crohn's disease, or a healthy co-twin of an affected twin (not recorded which).

The rearrangement uses TRBV4-1 and TRBJ1-5; TCRdb gives TRBD1 as the D gene, but with no DNA this cannot be confirmed. The CDR3 is 16 amino acids. The germline V gene encodes CDR1 MGHRA and CDR2 YSYEKL. The CDR3 spells CASSQVGGFSNQPQHF.

This chain connects TRBV4-3 to TRBJ2-3; no DNA is available, so the TRBD2 call from TCRdb remains unchecked. CDR1 is LGHNA, CDR2 YSLEER, per germline. This CDR3 contains 17 residues. CDR3 sequence reads: CASSQDALAGVGVTQYF.

This chain links TRBV4-1 with TRBJ2-1. This CDR3 is 15 amino acids long. Germline V CDR1 and CDR2: MGHRA, YSYEKL. CDR3 in amino acids: CASSHWKRVDNEQFF.

The chain uses TRBV5-1 and TRBJ2-3; TCRdb lists TRBD1, though no DNA is available to test this call. The CDR3 is 16 residues long. The V gene's germline CDR1 is SGHRS and CDR2 YFSETQ. This CDR3 reads CASSSLTVSNTDTQYF.

The gene calls are TRBV7-8 and TRBJ2-2; the TCRdb call, TRBD1, lacks DNA for checking. The CDR3 covers 16 residues. From germline, CDR1 is SGHVS and CDR2 FQNEAQ. The CDR3 sequence is CASSPPDAAPRGELFF.

This sequence joins TRBV2 and TRBJ1-1. The CDR3 totals 11 residues. Germline CDR1 and CDR2: SNHLY and FYNNEI. The CDR3 sequence is CASSEDTEAFF. The entire variable domain, with the rest obtained from reference TRBV2 and TRBJ1-1, is as follows: EPEVTQTPSHQVTQMGQEVILRCVPISNHLYFYWYRQILGQKVEFLVSFYNNEISEKSEIFDDQFSVERPDGSNFTLKIRSTKLEDSAMYFCASSEDTEAFFGQGTRLTVV.

The chain joins TRBV6-2 or TRBV6-3 to TRBJ1-5. Germline lookup yields CDR1 MNHEY and CDR2 SVGEGT. The CDR3 spans 12 residues. The CDR3 here is CASAWEAQPQHF.

The rearrangement links TRBV28 to TRBJ2-1; the TCRdb D gene call, TRBD1, has no DNA to confirm it. Looked up from germline, CDR1 is MDHEN and CDR2 is SYDVKM. The CDR3 covers 13 residues. The CDR3 loop is CASSFGGAGEQFF.

V gene TRBV4-2 combines with J gene TRBJ1-1; lacking DNA, the TRBD1 call made by TCRdb goes unchecked. Per germline, CDR1 LGHNA and CDR2 YNFKEQ. The CDR3 runs 16 residues. Here the CDR3 reads CASSLAPDRGSTEAFF.

The CDR3 protein is CASSLDGSSTDTQYF. This chain uses TRBV7-9 with TRBJ2-3. In germline, CDR1 is SEHNR, CDR2 FQNEAQ (reference sequence). The CDR3 has 15 amino acids.

This chain links TRBV6-4 with TRBJ2-6. Germline V gives CDR1 MRHNA, CDR2 SNTAGT. This CDR3 has 16 amino acids. CDR3 amino acids: CASSDGTSSGANVLTF.

The V and J genes are TRBV24-1 and TRBJ2-7; TCRdb gives TRBD1 as the D gene, but with no DNA this cannot be confirmed. Germline CDR1 is KGHDR and CDR2 is SFDVKD. The CDR3 runs to 14 residues. The CDR3 sequence: CATSATGGSYEQYF.

The chain recombines TRBV5-1 with TRBJ2-7; TCRdb outputs TRBD1, but without DNA this stays unchecked. The CDR3 length is 14 residues. Looked up from germline, CDR1 is SGHRS and CDR2 is YFSETQ. CDR3 in amino acids: CASKGEGAAYEQYF.

The chain uses TRBV20-1 and TRBJ2-2; TCRdb outputs TRBD1, but without DNA this stays unchecked. Germline loops: CDR1 DFQATT, CDR2 SNEGSKA (reference sequence). The CDR3 is 14 residues long. The CDR3 sequence: CSASPLGGAGELFF.

The V gene is TRBV5-8, the J gene TRBJ1-4. The germline V gene has CDR1 SGHTS and CDR2 YDEGEE. This CDR3 comprises 15 residues. This CDR3 reads CASSPQGATNENLFF.

The gene calls are TRBV7-9 and TRBJ2-5; there is no DNA to check the TCRdb D call of TRBD1. The CDR3 runs to 13 residues. In germline, CDR1 is SEHNR, CDR2 FQNEAQ (reference sequence). This chain's CDR3 is CASSYRDTETQYF.

The rearrangement joins TRBV10-3 to TRBJ2-5; TCRdb's D call, TRBD2, is unchecked because there is no DNA. This CDR3 has 15 residues. Looked up from germline, CDR1 is ENHRY and CDR2 is SYGVKD. CDR3: CAISESSREGETQYF.

The chain joins TRBV7-9 to TRBJ1-3; as DNA is missing, the TRBD1 call by TCRdb cannot be tested. This CDR3 has 15 residues. Germline lookup yields CDR1 SEHNR and CDR2 FQNEAQ (reference sequence). CDR3 amino acids: CASTEGGQGGNTIYF.

This sequence joins TRBV15 and TRBJ1-5. The CDR3 extends over 17 amino acids. Per the germline V gene, CDR1 is LNHNV and CDR2 is YYDKDF (reference sequence). CDR3 sequence reads: CATSRDLSDYSNQPQHF. Supplemented by reference TRBV15 and TRBJ1-5, the full variable domain reads DAMVIQNPRYQVTQFGKPVTLSCSQTLNHNVMYWYQQKSSQAPKLLFHYYDKDFNNEADTPDNFQSRRPNTSFCFLDIRSPGLGDTAMYLCATSRDLSDYSNQPQHFGDGTRLSIL.

J is TRBJ2-4 and V is TRBV27; lacking DNA, the TRBD2 call made by TCRdb goes unchecked. CDR3 length equals 16 residues. Germline CDR1 MNHEY, CDR2 SMNVEV (reference sequence). The CDR3 reads CASSLGTSGTKNIQYF.

The chain recombines TRBV20-1 with TRBJ2-1; TCRdb picks TRBD2, but there is no DNA to check that call. This CDR3 comprises 19 residues. Per the germline V gene, CDR1 is DFQATT and CDR2 is SNEGSKA (reference sequence). The CDR3 sequence: CSARERLVFSGSSYNEQFF.

This chain uses TRBV5-1 with TRBJ1-4; lacking DNA, the TRBD1 call made by TCRdb goes unchecked. This CDR3 comprises 13 residues. Germline values: CDR1 SGHRS, CDR2 YFSETQ. The CDR3: CASSLGGVEKLFF.

The V and J genes are TRBV11-2 and TRBJ2-1; absent DNA, TCRdb's TRBD1 call cannot be checked. The CDR3 totals 15 residues. CDR1 is SGHAT and CDR2 is FQNNGV in the germline V gene. CDR3 protein: CASTSLGGAYNEQFF.

This chain uses TRBV6-1 with TRBJ1-5; TCRdb gives TRBD1 as the D gene, but with no DNA this cannot be confirmed. Per germline, CDR1 MNHNS and CDR2 SASEGT. The CDR3 covers 15 residues. The CDR3 reads CASKDKTNSNQPQHF.

The J gene is TRBJ1-3, the V gene TRBV4-2; TCRdb names TRBD1, which stays unverified in the absence of DNA. The CDR3 is 18 residues long. The V gene's germline CDR1 is LGHNA and CDR2 YNFKEQ. The CDR3 loop reads CASSQDQIGGAYGNTIYF.

The chain carries TRBV27 and TRBJ2-7; TCRdb lists TRBD2, though no DNA is available to test this call. Germline loops: CDR1 MNHEY, CDR2 SMNVEV (reference sequence). The CDR3 is 15 amino acids. The CDR3 loop is CASIRGLAGPYEQYF.

The chain recombines TRBV12-2 with TRBJ2-3; the D call from TCRdb, TRBD2, cannot be confirmed without DNA. TRBV12-2 counts as a pseudogene. This CDR3 is built from 17 residues. CDR3 in amino acids: CASRLALLPTSTDTQYF.